This is a list of T cell receptor beta chains from one sample in a study of shared clonotypes between healthy human individuals. Clones were sequenced by immunoSEQ multiplex PCR, and TCRdb holds only the in-frame ones, with some missing. This table holds about 2,500,000 clones, just over 90% found once. Sequencing used naive CD4+ T cells sorted from blood. The receptor set was obtained from a man between 18 and 29 years old in good health. Each CDR3 is given with its conserved first and last residue. Fields, in order: J gene, V gene, D gene, CDR3 protein. A D gene is named only where the DNA matches it firmly.

>TRBJ2-7|TRBV11-2|NA
CASSLDGSSYEQYF
>TRBJ1-5|TRBV7-2|NA
CASSLGDGRTGNQPQHF
>TRBJ2-7|TRBV7-2|TRBD2
CASSPGVLSGRTSGEQYF
>TRBJ2-7|TRBV19|TRBD1
CASSISGQGYEQYF
>TRBJ2-3|TRBV9|TRBD2
CASSADSGATSTDTQYF
>TRBJ2-7|TRBV5-1|TRBD2
CASSWTSGTAYEQYF
>TRBJ1-3|TRBV11-3|TRBD1
CASSRGTAGTGNTIYF
>TRBJ1-3|TRBV5-6|NA
CANSLVLQGTAGNTIYF
>TRBJ2-7|TRBV13|NA
CASSLRAGPYEQYF
>TRBJ2-5|TRBV5-1|NA
CASSPEGGKETQYF
>TRBJ1-3|TRBV15|NA
CATSRAGASGNTIYF
>TRBJ2-5|TRBV20-1|NA
CSASGVETQYF
>TRBJ1-5|TRBV28|NA
CASRLNTGPSNQPQHF
>TRBJ2-1|TRBV5-6|NA
CASSLEGGNNEQFF
>TRBJ2-1|TRBV5-1|NA
CASSFAGYNEQFF